The clone carrying this TCR beta chain occurred a few times. The antigen remains undetermined. These data belong to a study of CD4 T cells in relation to SARS-CoV-2 and coronaviruses. The V segment lost 5 bases and the J segment 4 bases; nucleotides outside the gene matches: 8. CDR1 and CDR2 from the germline V gene are SGHTA and FQGNSA. This CDR3 has 14 residues. Before the COVID-19 pandemic, during about 2010-2018, CD4+ T cells were taken from unexposed donors. CD4+ T cells were isolated from the cells after around 10 days of culture. Sequenced by immunoSEQ multiplex PCR; TCRdb stores in-frame clones only, minus some. The repertoire includes roughly 24,000 clones, around 78% of them detected once, and about 15% sits in the top ten.

This TCR was sampled from a human donor in good health. This chain joins TRBV7-2 and TRBJ2-7, with 7 bases matching TRBD2. Sequencing used CD4+ T cells from PBMCs, cultured in vitro. The CDR3: CASSTTAGKYEQYF. The CDR3 DNA is TGTGCCAGCAGCACCACAGCGGGGAAGTACGAGCAGTACTTC. The variable domain in full, completed from reference TRBV7-2 and TRBJ2-7, reads GAGVSQSPSNKVTEKGKDVELRCDPISGHTALYWYRQSLGQGLEFLIYFQGNSAPDKSGLPSDRFSAERTGGSVSTLTIQRTQQEDSAVYLCASSTTAGKYEQYFGPGTRLTVT.